A single sample gave rise to the 32 T cell receptor beta chains below, sequenced in a study of CD8+ T cells in alopecia areata. The treatment was: oral pan-JAK inhibitor, 5-10 mg twice daily. The sequencing template was cDNA reverse transcribed from extracted RNA. TCRdb keeps only in-frame clones here, not all; method: immunoSEQ multiplex PCR. Among more than 90,000 clones listed, approximately 59% were seen once. Material: CD8+ T cells sorted from blood, obtained at week 4, from a patient treated with tofacitinib. Receptors were obtained from a human donor with alopecia areata.

This sequence joins TRBV2 and TRBJ1-1, with 8 bases that match TRBD1. This CDR3 region has 13 residues. Germline V gene data show CDR1 as SNHLY and CDR2 as FYNNEI. The V and J ends lost 5 bases and 4 bases, in that order; junction bases with no gene match: 3. The CDR3: CASSPGGVTEAFF. Written as DNA, the CDR3 is TGTGCCAGCAGTCCAGGGGGCGTCACTGAAGCTTTCTTT.

This clone was found once. This rearrangement joins TRBV30 to TRBJ1-2; D not resolved. There are 12 residues in the CDR3. The germline V gene has CDR1 GTSNPN and CDR2 SVGIG (reference sequence). Trimming took 5 bases from V and 4 from J, leaving 11 bases between them. CDR3 DNA: TGTGCCTGGTGGCCAGGCCCCTATGGCTACACCTTC. It translates to CAWWPGPYGYTF.

In its sample, this clone was seen a few times. The V and J genes are TRBV7-8 and TRBJ2-2, with 7 bases lining up with TRBD2. The CDR3 is 17 residues long. CDR1 is SGHVS and CDR2 is FQNEAQ in the germline V gene. V lost 5 bases and J lost 0; bases outside the gene matches: 9. This CDR3 is CASSQPNLAANTGELFF. DNA of the CDR3: TGTGCCAGCAGCCAGCCGAACCTAGCGGCGAACACCGGGGAGCTGTTTTTT.

The J gene is TRBJ2-7, the V gene TRBV30; D gene unclear. Between the trimmed V and J ends, which lost 3 bases and 4 bases, there was a span of 22 bases. Germline V gene lookup returns CDR1 GTSNPN and CDR2 SVGIG (reference sequence). The CDR3 has 16 amino acids. The CDR3 DNA sequence: TGTGCCTGGAGGCCCGACAAGTTAGATCTAAGTTACGAGCAGTACTTC. As protein: CAWRPDKLDLSYEQYF.

The V call is TRBV4-1, the J call TRBJ1-2, with 7 positions matching TRBD1. There are 14 residues in the CDR3. Germline V gene lookup returns CDR1 MGHRA and CDR2 YSYEKL. The V and J ends lost 7 bases and 4 bases, in that order; junction bases with no gene match: 9. CDR3 nucleotide sequence: TGCGCCAGCACCCTGACAGGGTCTAGCTATGGCTACACCTTC. Protein product: CASTLTGSSYGYTF.

The V call is TRBV27, the J call TRBJ1-6; no definite D call. Trimming removed 2 bases from V and 7 bases from J, with 3 bases in between. The CDR3 has 12 residues. In germline, CDR1 is MNHEY, CDR2 SMNVEV (reference sequence). For the CDR3, the DNA is TGTGCCAGCAGTTTAGTGAATTCACCCCTCCACTTT. This codes for CASSLVNSPLHF.

The gene calls are TRBV7-8 and TRBJ2-1; TRBD1 matches at 9 bases. In germline, CDR1 is SGHVS, CDR2 FQNEAQ. The CDR3 spans 15 residues. V shed 5 bases, J shed 5 bases, and the junction held 7 bases outside the gene matches. The CDR3 DNA reads as TGTGCCAGCAGCCTCGACAGGGGGTCACACAATGAGCAGTTCTTC. Residues: CASSLDRGSHNEQFF.

V usage is TRBV29-1 and J usage is TRBJ1-4; 8 bases are a match to TRBD1. The CDR3 length is 15 residues. The germline V gene encodes CDR1 SQVTM and CDR2 ANQGSEA. V lost 7 bases, J lost 3 bases, and 10 bases stayed unmatched. CDR3 nucleotide sequence: TGCAGCGCCCAACCCAGGGGGCCGGCTAATGAAAAACTGTTTTTT. Its translation: CSAQPRGPANEKLFF.

This chain joins TRBV29-1 and TRBJ1-2; D unclear. V dropped 7 bases and J dropped 8 bases, with 26 bases sitting between them. The CDR3 length is 15 residues. Germline-derived CDR1 and CDR2 are SQVTM and ANQGSEA. CDR3 coding DNA: TGCAGCGCCGAGGCCGTCTCCAAGGACCTATACGGCTACACCTTC. Its translation: CSAEAVSKDLYGYTF.

This clone was counted a single time. The chain links TRBV19 to TRBJ1-5, with TRBD1 as a possible D gene (5 bases). The CDR3 is 13 amino acids. Trimming stripped 7 bases from V and 6 bases from J, with 13 bases between. Germline values: CDR1 LNHDA, CDR2 SQIVND (reference sequence). The CDR3 DNA is TGTGCCAGTAATGGGGGGTTCACTCAGCCCCAGCATTTT. Translation gives CASNGGFTQPQHF. The entire variable domain, with the rest obtained from reference TRBV19 and TRBJ1-5, is as follows: DGGITQSPKYLFRKEGQNVTLSCEQNLNHDAMYWYRQDPGQGLRLIYYSQIVNDFQKGDIAEGYSVSREKKESFPLTVTSAQKNPTAFYLCASNGGFTQPQHFGDGTRLSIL.

This clone was observed a handful of times. J is TRBJ1-6 and V is TRBV6-5; 7 bases line up with TRBD1. The CDR3 is 14 residues long. V lost 6 bases and J lost 7; bases outside the gene matches: 6. Germline-derived CDR1 and CDR2 are MNHEY and SVGAGI. For the CDR3, the DNA is TGTGCCAGCAGCTCTGACAGGGAGAATTCACCCCTCCACTTT. This codes for CASSSDRENSPLHF.

The chain is built from TRBV5-1 and TRBJ2-7; D may be TRBD2 (5 bases). Trimming shortened V by 2 bases and J by 5 bases, and 11 bases separated the two germline ends. CDR1 is SGHRS and CDR2 is YFSETQ in the germline V gene. CDR3 length: 13 residues. The CDR3: CASSFEGGHEQYF. The CDR3 DNA follows: TGCGCCAGCAGCTTTGAGGGCGGCCACGAGCAGTACTTC.

This clone was observed a few times. At one end the junction does not follow the germline gene, possibly because of a read error. The rearrangement joins TRBV28 to TRBJ1-2; the match to TRBD1 covers 8 bases. The CDR3 covers 13 residues. Germline lookup yields CDR1 MDHEN and CDR2 SYDVKM. The DNA of the CDR3 is TGTGCCAGCAGCTTCTACCTGGACAGGGATCGTGGCTTC. Its protein product is CASSFYLDRDRGF.

The V and J genes are TRBV13 and TRBJ1-1; no clear D gene. CDR3 length: 15 amino acids. Germline V gene data show CDR1 as PRHDT and CDR2 as FYEKMQ (reference sequence). The V end was cut by 2 bases, the J end by 1 base, with 11 bases between. CDR3 DNA sequence: TGTGCCAGCAGCTTATATTCAGGAGCGAACACTGAAGCTTTCTTT. It specifies CASSLYSGANTEAFF.

The chain combines TRBV5-1 with TRBJ1-1; D remains ambiguous. CDR1 and CDR2 from the germline V gene are SGHRS and YFSETQ. V lost 0 bases and J lost 4, with 7 bases in between. The CDR3 is made up of 13 amino acids. CDR3 bases: TGCGCCAGCAGCTTGGGGAGGGCCACTGAAGCTTTCTTT. Translated: CASSLGRATEAFF.

In the case of this clone: This CDR3 is also generated by other DNA sequences in the sample. The chain is built from TRBV29-1 and TRBJ2-1; D remains ambiguous. The CDR3 covers 11 residues. The V end was cut by 3 bases, the J end by 7 bases, with 7 bases between. Germline V CDR1 and CDR2: SQVTM, ANQGSEA. CDR3 bases: TGCAGCGTTGAGGAAGGGAATGAGCAGTTCTTC. The encoded protein is CSVEEGNEQFF.

The genes are TRBV29-1 and TRBJ2-3; D gene ambiguous. Trimming took off 5 bases at V and 6 bases at J, with 12 bases between the two ends. This CDR3 has 12 amino acids. Germline CDR1 is SQVTM and CDR2 is ANQGSEA. CDR3 DNA: TGCAGCGTTCCCTCCCCCAGGGATACGCAGTATTTT. Translation: CSVPSPRDTQYF.

This clone was observed a handful of times. This rearrangement joins TRBV27 to TRBJ2-3; D call uncertain. V was clipped by 5 bases and J by 6 bases, with 9 bases between them. The CDR3 has 12 amino acids. Germline V CDR1 and CDR2: MNHEY, SMNVEV (reference sequence). This CDR3 reads CASSNTGDTQYF. The CDR3 DNA sequence: TGTGCCAGCAGTAACACCGGGGATACGCAGTATTTT.

The rearrangement links TRBV29-1 to TRBJ2-3; D unresolved. The CDR3 is made up of 10 amino acids. V shed 6 bases and J shed 3 bases, with 4 bases lying between them. CDR1 SQVTM and CDR2 ANQGSEA come from the germline V gene. The CDR3 nucleotides are TGCAGCGTCAAGACAGATACGCAGTATTTT. Amino acid sequence: CSVKTDTQYF.

The chain employs TRBV29-1 and TRBJ1-1, with D uncertain. Germline V gene lookup returns CDR1 SQVTM and CDR2 ANQGSEA. The CDR3 totals 14 residues. V lost 7 bases to trimming and J lost 4 bases, with 19 bases between them. The DNA of the CDR3 is TGCAGCGGGAATGACTTGCGGGATGCCACTGAAGCTTTCTTT. Translating it yields CSGNDLRDATEAFF.

The genes are TRBV30 and TRBJ2-2, with D uncertain. The CDR3 spans 11 residues. Trimming cost V 4 bases and J 8 bases, with 8 bases left between them. Germline V CDR1 and CDR2: GTSNPN, SVGIG (reference sequence). CDR3 sequence: CAWTEGGELFF. The CDR3 DNA reads TGTGCCTGGACAGAAGGTGGGGAGCTGTTTTTT.

This chain links TRBV30 with TRBJ1-2; D is uncertain. This CDR3 spans 17 amino acids. Deletions cut 4 bases from V and 5 bases from J, with 26 bases between. CDR1 and CDR2 from the germline V gene are GTSNPN and SVGIG (reference sequence). Written as DNA, the CDR3 is TGTGCCTGGAACCGTGACAAGGAGGAACCCATGGGGTATGGCTACACCTTC. Protein: CAWNRDKEEPMGYGYTF.

The genes are TRBV2 and TRBJ2-5; 9 bases match TRBD2. The J segment lost 9 bases and the V segment lost 3 bases, leaving 11 bases of the junction unmatched. From germline, CDR1 is SNHLY and CDR2 FYNNEI. CDR3 length: 15 residues. The CDR3 loop reads CASSDIASGAVSQYF. The CDR3 region has the DNA TGTGCCAGCAGTGACATCGCTAGCGGGGCGGTCTCCCAGTACTTC.

Here the CDR3 reads CASSQDSTDSTDTQYF. For the CDR3, the DNA is TGCGCCAGCAGCCAAGATTCTACAGATAGCACAGATACGCAGTATTTT. This sequence joins TRBV4-3 and TRBJ2-3; unclear D gene. This CDR3 has 16 amino acids. Looked up from germline, CDR1 is LGHNA and CDR2 is YSLEER. V was pared by 0 bases and J by 0 bases, with 10 bases between.

The chain carries TRBV2 and TRBJ2-7; 13 bases are a match to TRBD2. Germline V lookup: CDR1 SNHLY, CDR2 FYNNEI. V dropped 5 bases and J dropped 6; count of bases not matched to a gene: 7. The CDR3 length is 15 residues. In DNA, the CDR3 is TGTGCCAGCAGTTTCTTACTAGCGGGGGGGCTCGAGCAGTACTTC. As protein: CASSFLLAGGLEQYF.

The V and J genes are TRBV7-9 and TRBJ2-7; a possible D gene is TRBD1 (6 bases). Trimming took off 5 bases at V and 0 bases at J, with 14 bases between the two ends. The germline V gene encodes CDR1 SEHNR and CDR2 FQNEAQ (reference sequence). The CDR3 runs to 15 residues. The CDR3 region is CASSLGGRNSYEQYF. The CDR3 DNA sequence: TGTGCCAGCAGCCTAGGGGGTCGTAACTCCTACGAGCAGTACTTC.

This chain joins TRBV1 and TRBJ1-5. TRBV1 is shown as a pseudogene. The CDR3 loop spans 16 amino acids. The CDR3: CTSSQFEGLHSQPQHF. In DNA form, the CDR3 reads TGCACCAGCAGCCAATTTGAGGGACTCCACTCCCAGCCCCAGCATTTT.

The chain combines TRBV5-1 with TRBJ2-7; possible D gene TRBD2, 7 bases. The CDR3 is made up of 18 amino acids. CDR1 and CDR2 from the germline V gene are SGHRS and YFSETQ. With 1 base removed from V and 2 bases from J, the gap between germline ends came to 22 bases. The CDR3 DNA sequence: TGCGCCAGCAGCTTGCAGGGGAGGGCAATCAGTAGCACCTACGAGCAGTACTTC. It translates to CASSLQGRAISSTYEQYF. Looking up the rest from reference TRBV5-1 and TRBJ2-7 gives the full variable domain: KAGVTQTPRYLIKTRGQQVTLSCSPISGHRSVSWYQQTPGQGLQFLFEYFSETQRNKGNFPGRFSGRQFSNSRSEMNVSTLELGDSALYLCASSLQGRAISSTYEQYFGPGTRLTVT.

To note about this clone: A read error may produce the germline difference seen at one junction end. CDR3 sequence: CASSLLAESSYERYF. CDR3 nucleotides: TGTGCCAGCAGCCTCCTAGCAGAGAGCTCCTACGAGCGGTACTTC. V usage is TRBV28 and J usage is TRBJ2-7; D is possibly TRBD2 (5 bases). CDR1 is MDHEN and CDR2 is SYDVKM in the germline V gene. The CDR3 runs 15 residues.

This clone was detected only a few times. This CDR3 reads CASSLGDQPQHF. The CDR3 DNA reads TGTGCCAGCAGCCTGGGGGATCAGCCCCAGCATTTT. This chain joins TRBV9 and TRBJ1-5, with a weak D call TRBD1 (5 bases). The V end lost 4 bases, the J end lost 5 bases, and 7 bases lay between the germline ends. Germline values: CDR1 SGDLS, CDR2 YYNGEE. The CDR3 extends over 12 amino acids.

The chain uses TRBV29-1 and TRBJ1-2; D remains unclear. Per germline, CDR1 SQVTM and CDR2 ANQGSEA. Trimming cost V 3 bases and J 3 bases, with 11 bases left between them. The length of the CDR3 is 13 residues. CDR3 nucleotide sequence: TGCAGCGTTGATATGCAGGTTGACTATGGCTACACCTTC. It yields the protein CSVDMQVDYGYTF. The full variable domain, its missing parts supplied by reference TRBV29-1 and TRBJ1-2, is SAVISQKPSRDICQRGTSLTIQCQVDSQVTMMFWYRQQPGQSLTLIATANQGSEATYESGFVIDKFPISRPNLTFSTLTVSNMSPEDSSIYLCSVDMQVDYGYTFGSGTRLTVV.

The chain carries TRBV9 and TRBJ2-1, with a tentative D call TRBD2 (5 bases). The CDR3 is 15 amino acids. Germline CDR1 and CDR2: SGDLS and YYNGEE. V lost 1 base and J 0 bases, leaving 8 bases between the germline ends. CDR3 in DNA: TGTGCCAGCAGCGTATCCGGGGTCTCCTACAATGAGCAGTTCTTC. It codes for CASSVSGVSYNEQFF.